This T cell receptor (beta chain) was found in a study of shared clonotypes between healthy human individuals. Naive CD8 cells lacked CD45RO, underwent positive selection for CCR7 and left out terminally differentiated effector memory CD45RA+ cells. Only in-frame clones appear in the TCRdb table, and some are missing; sequencing was by immunoSEQ multiplex PCR. The sample yields roughly 1,800,000 clones, approximately 95% seen once. This CDR3 is built from 14 residues. The germline V gene encodes CDR1 PRHDT and CDR2 FYEKMQ (reference sequence). V trimming: 5 bases; J trimming: 5 bases; junction bases outside the gene matches: 8. This clone was detected only once.

Sequenced: naive CD8+ T cells sorted from blood. The rearrangement joins TRBV13 to TRBJ2-7; 8 nucleotides align to TRBD1. The clonotype comes from a man in his late teens or twenties in good health. The CDR3 sequence: CASSPRTGRDEQYF. CDR3 nucleotide sequence: TGTGCCAGCAGCCCGAGGACAGGGAGAGACGAGCAGTACTTC.